This T cell receptor (beta chain) came from a study of CXCR3-negative and CXCR3-positive naive CD8 T cells. Study at large: Collectively, the libraries yielded 140 million or so TRB reads in total, at about 1.5 +/- 0.3 million per library. Study results and caveats: Much lower diversity was found in memory CD8+ cells, while both naive subsets had comparably high diversity. With respect to TRBV-TRBJ usage, naive CXCR3-negative and CXCR3-positive cells were similar; memory differed.

By frequency, this clonotype is medium-sized. Antigen: not known. The CDR3 sequence is 17 residues long. Germline values: CDR1 MRHNA, CDR2 SNTAGT. Sorts that each held 280,000 or so cells were run in triplicate for every CD8+ T cell subset. Preparation of TRB cDNA libraries relied on 5' RACE carrying UMI labels. One entry per CDR3 protein, without DNA, is what TCRdb gives after re-calling the 5' RACE reads. The sample yields about 39,000 distinct CDR3 sequences, of which the top ten take up roughly 8.4%. The specimen sequenced was memory CD8+ T cells from blood. The chain carries TRBV6-4 and TRBJ2-2; TCRdb gives TRBD2 as the D gene, but with no DNA this cannot be confirmed. The sequence was obtained from a human donor in good health. Some clones in this sample may be carry-over from other donors' samples. The CDR3 sequence: CASSDSIGLAGPGELFF.